This TCR beta chain derives from a study of blood T cell repertoires in COVID-19. In the study overall: COVID-19 samples, acute and convalescent, were from the United States, Italy and Spain. Sources were T cells, B-cell-depleted T cells, or PBMCs; the material itself was cDNA or gDNA.

CDR1 and CDR2 (germline): SNHLY, FYNNEI. The CDR3 totals 12 residues. V was shortened by 7 bases and J by 5 bases, with 12 bases between the two germline ends. The assay was immunoSEQ multiplex PCR, and TCRdb's table has in-frame clones only and misses some. The sample holds 150,000 to 200,000 clones, 65% to 80% seen once. The sequencing input was peripheral blood. This TCR derives from a man in his sixties with acute or convalescent COVID-19. The chain is built from TRBV2 and TRBJ2-7; TRBD2 is a possible D gene (5 bases). CDR3 protein: CASMLAADEQYF. In DNA, the CDR3 is TGTGCCAGCATGTTGGCAGCGGACGAGCAGTACTTC.